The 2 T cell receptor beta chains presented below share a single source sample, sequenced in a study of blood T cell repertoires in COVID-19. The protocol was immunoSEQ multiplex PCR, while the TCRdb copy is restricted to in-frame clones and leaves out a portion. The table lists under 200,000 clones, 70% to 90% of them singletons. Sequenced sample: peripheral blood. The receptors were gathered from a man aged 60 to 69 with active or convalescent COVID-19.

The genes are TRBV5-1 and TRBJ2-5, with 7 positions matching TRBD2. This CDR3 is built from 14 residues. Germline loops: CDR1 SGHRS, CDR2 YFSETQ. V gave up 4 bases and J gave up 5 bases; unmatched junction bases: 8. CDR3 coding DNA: TGCGCCAGCAGCCCGACTCCCGGGAGGGAGACCCAGTACTTC. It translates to CASSPTPGRETQYF.

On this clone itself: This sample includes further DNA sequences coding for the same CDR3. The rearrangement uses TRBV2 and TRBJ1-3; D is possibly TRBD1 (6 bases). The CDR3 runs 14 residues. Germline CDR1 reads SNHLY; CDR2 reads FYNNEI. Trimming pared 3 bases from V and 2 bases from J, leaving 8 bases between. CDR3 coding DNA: TGTGCCAGCAGTGAGGGGACACCTGGAAACACCATATATTTT. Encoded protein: CASSEGTPGNTIYF. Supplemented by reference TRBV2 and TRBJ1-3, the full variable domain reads EPEVTQTPSHQVTQMGQEVILRCVPISNHLYFYWYRQILGQKVEFLVSFYNNEISEKSEIFDDQFSVERPDGSNFTLKIRSTKLEDSAMYFCASSEGTPGNTIYFGEGSWLTVV.